The clone carrying this TCR beta chain turned up a few times. Its antigen is currently unknown. The sample belongs to a study of identical twins. Study-wide findings and caveats: Fewer insertions characterized abundant cord blood beta clonotypes, whereas memory repertoires showed none. Conclusions rested on cross-sectional statistics rather than following the same donors.

TCRdb processed the 5' RACE reads anew with MiXCR; each CDR3 protein has one entry. Counted here are 1.5 million to 2 million distinct CDR3 sequences, about 31% occurring once; the ten biggest clones make up less than 0.35%. CDR1 MGHRA and CDR2 YSYEKL come from the germline V gene. The CDR3 has 14 residues. Trimming removed 3 bases from V and 3 bases from J, with 11 bases in between. Everyone who gave samples was a healthy Caucasian. V is TRBV4-1 and J is TRBJ2-5, with a tentative D call TRBD1 (6 bases). This receptor was taken from a newborn girl in good health. The sample comprised cord blood. CDR3 region: CASSHVPGEETQYF. The CDR3 coding sequence is TGCGCCAGCAGCCACGTCCCAGGGGAAGAGACCCAGTACTTC.